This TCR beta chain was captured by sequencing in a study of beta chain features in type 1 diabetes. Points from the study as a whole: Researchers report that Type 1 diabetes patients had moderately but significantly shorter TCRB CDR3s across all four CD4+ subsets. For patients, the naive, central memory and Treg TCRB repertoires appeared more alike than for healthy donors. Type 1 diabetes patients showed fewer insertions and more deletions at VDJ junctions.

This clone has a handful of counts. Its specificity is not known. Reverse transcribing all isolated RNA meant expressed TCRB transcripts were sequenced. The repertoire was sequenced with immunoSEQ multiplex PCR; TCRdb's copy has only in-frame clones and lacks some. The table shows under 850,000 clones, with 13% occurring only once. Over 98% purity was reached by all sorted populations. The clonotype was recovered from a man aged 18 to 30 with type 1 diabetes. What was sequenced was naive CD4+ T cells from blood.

Here the CDR3 reads CASSRGSKGEAFF. The CDR3, as DNA: TGTGCCAGCAGCCGAGGATCCAAGGGGGAAGCTTTCTTT. The rearrangement links TRBV6-5 to TRBJ1-1; tentatively, D is TRBD1 (5 bases). Trimming pared 6 bases from V and 8 bases from J, leaving 16 bases between. The CDR3 loop spans 13 amino acids. Germline V gene lookup returns CDR1 MNHEY and CDR2 SVGAGI.